This T cell receptor (beta chain) originates from a study of graft-versus-host responses after intestinal transplantation. About this clone: Its antigen is as yet unknown.

This table comes from immunoSEQ multiplex PCR, and its TCRdb copy is limited to in-frame clones, with some not included. The table lists 90,000 to 150,000 clones, roughly 93% of them singletons. V gave up 6 bases and J gave up 7 bases, with 9 bases separating them. This CDR3 has 11 amino acids. Germline V gives CDR1 ENHRY, CDR2 SYGVKD. The chain joins TRBV10-3 to TRBJ1-1; no reliable D call. This clonotype was sampled from a human donor who received an intestinal transplant. Sequencing used unstimulated CD4+ T cells sorted from spleen or lymph node cells, obtained before intestinal transplant. The CDR3 loop reads CAIRVGIEAFF. CDR3 sequence (DNA): TGTGCCATCAGGGTAGGAATTGAAGCTTTCTTT.